These 22 T cell receptor beta chains originate from one sample sequenced in a study of vaccination effects on CD4 cells after COVID-19 (dated by TCRdb to between 2021 and 2024). These receptors are not linked to any known antigen. The method was the immunoSEQ multiplex PCR assay. TCRdb took over this immuneACCESS table, retaining in-frame rearrangements with V and J assigned. Such tables are incomplete; in checked studies, under half of the missing clones stem from an unresolved V gene, and the remainder is unexplained. This sample gives around 67,000 clones in total; about 86% of them show up just once. The ten largest clones capture 0.95% to 1.5% of the sample. In the ViraFEST assay, PBMC were stimulated with viral peptide pools, and antigen-specific CD4+ T cell clonotypes were then identified by expansion using TCR sequencing. After less than 13 days of culture, CD4+ T cells were isolated with the EasySep CD4+ T cell isolation kit. Each participant received two doses of an mRNA SARS-CoV-2 vaccine, either BNT162b2 or mRNA-1273.

The sequences come from CD4+ T cells from PBMCs cultured with HCoV-229E spike peptides, collected after COVID-19 vaccination. The sample's cell subset or site label, in plain terms: HCoV-229E spike overlapping peptide pool stimulation. The source is a human donor who received a COVID-19 vaccine.

The chain couples TRBV2 to TRBJ1-2, with 11 bases identical to TRBD1. The CDR3 is 14 residues long. The V segment lost 7 bases and the J segment 3 bases; nucleotides outside the gene matches: 4. Looked up from germline, CDR1 is SNHLY and CDR2 is FYNNEI. The CDR3 is CASTRDRGDYGYTF. CDR3 DNA sequence: TGTGCCAGCACTCGGGACAGGGGGGACTATGGCTACACCTTC.

The chain carries TRBV7-2 and TRBJ2-5; 10 positions agree with TRBD2. The CDR3 consists of 16 residues. Germline CDR1 reads SGHTA; CDR2 reads FQGNSA. V gave up 1 base and J gave up 1 base; unmatched junction bases: 3. The CDR3 spells CASSLGPSGGQETQYF. The CDR3 DNA reads TGTGCCAGCAGCTTAGGGCCTAGCGGGGGCCAAGAGACCCAGTACTTC.

V is TRBV28 and J is TRBJ1-4; tentatively, D is TRBD1 (6 bases). Deletions cut 6 bases from V and 5 bases from J, with 25 bases between. This CDR3 contains 18 residues. Germline V gives CDR1 MDHEN, CDR2 SYDVKM. The CDR3 nucleotides read TGTGCCAGCAGCTCTGTGAAATCCCGGTGGAGGGGGAATGAAAAACTGTTTTTT. Translated, it gives CASSSVKSRWRGNEKLFF.

The chain has TRBV6-5 and TRBJ2-3, with TRBD2 as a possible D gene (5 bases). The germline V and J ends were trimmed by 7 bases and 8 bases, with 22 bases remaining between them. Per the germline V gene, CDR1 is MNHEY and CDR2 is SVGAGI. The CDR3 is 15 residues long. The CDR3 loop reads CASIQPTGSEATQYF. In DNA form, the CDR3 reads TGTGCCAGCATCCAACCGACTGGGAGTGAGGCTACGCAGTATTTT.

This clone was observed a handful of times. This rearrangement joins TRBV6-2 or TRBV6-3 to TRBJ2-1; 8 positions agree with TRBD2. Germline V gene lookup returns CDR1 MNHEY and CDR2 SVGEGT. The V segment lost 0 bases and the J segment 5 bases; nucleotides outside the gene matches: 6. This CDR3 contains 16 residues. The CDR3 DNA follows: TGTGCCAGCAGTTACTCGTCTAGCGGGCGGAACAATGAGCAGTTCTTC. Translating it yields CASSYSSSGRNNEQFF.

V and J are TRBV7-3 and TRBJ1-4; D might be TRBD1 (5 bases). Trimming left V 1 base short and J 5 bases short, with 5 bases between. This CDR3 contains 13 residues. Germline CDR1 and CDR2: SGHTA and FQGTGA. The CDR3 coding sequence is TGTGCCAGCAGCTTAAACAGGAATGAAAAACTGTTTTTT. Encoded protein: CASSLNRNEKLFF.

The chain carries TRBV5-1 and TRBJ2-1; the match to TRBD2 covers 11 bases. This CDR3 spans 20 amino acids. Germline-derived CDR1 and CDR2 are SGHRS and YFSETQ. V was pared by 0 bases and J by 4 bases, with 15 bases of the junction left unmatched. CDR3 region: CASSLEGIAGGPGYYNEQFF. The CDR3 region has the DNA TGCGCCAGCAGCTTGGAGGGCATAGCGGGGGGGCCCGGTTATTACAATGAGCAGTTCTTC.

The chain couples TRBV14 to TRBJ2-7, with 7 bases matching TRBD1. J was trimmed by 3 bases and V by 4 bases; bases with no gene match: 27. The CDR3 covers 21 residues. Germline values: CDR1 SGHDN, CDR2 FVKESK. The CDR3 is CASSRPGQTKLRRDNIYEQYV. The CDR3 bases are TGTGCCAGCAGCCGGCCGGGACAGACAAAGCTCCGACGTGACAATATCTACGAGCAGTACGTC.

The chain employs TRBV5-1 and TRBJ2-1; D possibly uses TRBD1 or TRBD2 (6 bases each). Trimming cost V 5 bases and J 3 bases, with 24 bases left between them. CDR3 size: 18 residues. Germline CDR1 is SGHRS and CDR2 is YFSETQ. CDR3 amino acids: CASRPHIWGAPSYNEQFF. DNA of the CDR3: TGCGCCAGCAGGCCCCACATTTGGGGGGCCCCTAGCTACAATGAGCAGTTCTTC.

The chain employs TRBV5-1 and TRBJ2-5; a possible D gene is TRBD1 (6 bases). CDR1 SGHRS and CDR2 YFSETQ come from the germline V gene. The V and J ends lost 0 bases and 1 base respectively, with 16 bases between them. The CDR3 is made up of 17 amino acids. This CDR3 reads CASSLGGRNRAQETQYF. In nucleotides, the CDR3 is TGCGCCAGCAGCTTGGGGGGTAGAAACAGGGCCCAAGAGACCCAGTACTTC.

There are a few counts of this clone. The rearrangement joins TRBV4-2 to TRBJ1-4; maybe TRBD1 (5 bases). This CDR3 spans 15 amino acids. With 0 bases removed from V and 7 bases from J, the gap between germline ends came to 12 bases. Germline V gene sequence: CDR1 LGHNA, CDR2 YNFKEQ. The CDR3 bases are TGTGCCAGCAGCCAAGATAGGTCAGGGCGTGAAAAACTGTTTTTT. Protein product: CASSQDRSGREKLFF.

Written as DNA, the CDR3 is TGCGCCAGCAGCTCATCCGGGACAGGGGGTTTTGGCTACACCTTC. This translates into CASSSSGTGGFGYTF. The V gene is TRBV5-1, the J gene TRBJ1-2, with TRBD1 identical over 11 bases. Germline assignment: CDR1 SGHRS and CDR2 YFSETQ. The CDR3 runs to 15 residues. Trimming cost V 3 bases and J 7 bases; bases outside gene matches: 8.

This clone was seen just once. The rearrangement joins TRBV30 to TRBJ2-6; D is uncertain. Between the trimmed V and J ends, which lost 3 bases and 1 base, there was a span of 4 bases. This CDR3 is 13 amino acids long. Germline V gene data show CDR1 as GTSNPN and CDR2 as SVGIG (reference sequence). CDR3 DNA sequence: TGTGCCTGGAGCTATTCTGGGGCCAACGTCCTGACTTTC. It yields the protein CAWSYSGANVLTF.

V is TRBV7-9 and J is TRBJ1-3; D is perhaps TRBD1 (6 bases). Per germline, CDR1 SEHNR and CDR2 FQNEAQ (reference sequence). The CDR3 loop spans 14 amino acids. Trimming shortened V by 5 bases and J by 2 bases, and 10 bases separated the two germline ends. CDR3 sequence: CASSPRTAGNTIYF. For the CDR3, the DNA is TGTGCCAGCAGCCCACGGACAGCTGGAAACACCATATATTTT.

This chain uses TRBV5-4 with TRBJ1-2; no reliable D call. This CDR3 has 14 amino acids. The V and J ends lost 4 bases and 0 bases respectively, with 10 bases between them. Germline CDR1 reads SGHNT; CDR2 reads YYREEE (reference sequence). CDR3 in DNA: TGTGCCAGCAGCGGGTACGGTACTAACTATGGCTACACCTTC. This translates into CASSGYGTNYGYTF.

CDR3 in DNA: TGTGCCAGCTCACTGGGACAAGAGAGCACAGATACGCAGTATTTT. Encoded protein: CASSLGQESTDTQYF. The chain is built from TRBV18 and TRBJ2-3; a possible D gene is TRBD1 (6 bases). Trimming took 4 bases from V and 0 from J, leaving 11 bases between them. Per germline, CDR1 KGHSH and CDR2 LQKENI. The CDR3 totals 15 residues.

The chain has TRBV5-1 and TRBJ2-5; 10 bases are shared with TRBD1. With 3 bases clipped from V and 5 bases from J, the junction kept 7 bases outside the gene matches. The germline gives CDR1 SGHRS, CDR2 YFSETQ. The CDR3 is made up of 15 amino acids. In DNA, the CDR3 is TGCGCCAGCAGCTCACTGGGACAGGGGATTGAGACCCAGTACTTC. As protein: CASSSLGQGIETQYF.

The J gene is TRBJ1-1, the V gene TRBV5-1; TRBD1 is a possible D gene (5 bases). The V end lost 0 bases, the J end lost 0 bases, and 15 bases lay between the germline ends. The germline V gene encodes CDR1 SGHRS and CDR2 YFSETQ. This CDR3 has 17 residues. In nucleotides, the CDR3 is TGCGCCAGCAGCTTGGCTGCAGGGACTTACATGAACACTGAAGCTTTCTTT. It translates to CASSLAAGTYMNTEAFF.

The chain combines TRBV4-1 with TRBJ2-5; the D call may be TRBD1 or TRBD2 (5 bases each). The CDR3 is made up of 14 amino acids. Germline assignment: CDR1 MGHRA and CDR2 YSYEKL. Trimming pared 1 base from V and 2 bases from J, leaving 8 bases between. As DNA, the CDR3 is TGCGCCAGCAGCCAAGTGGGACCTCAAGAGACCCAGTACTTC. This codes for CASSQVGPQETQYF.

This chain connects TRBV5-6 to TRBJ2-3; TRBD2 matches at 9 bases. V lost 4 bases, J lost 0 bases, and 9 bases stayed unmatched. This CDR3 contains 17 residues. In germline, CDR1 is SGHDT, CDR2 YYEEEE. The CDR3 DNA reads TGTGCCAGCAGCAGGAGGTCTAGCGGGGTTAGCACAGATACGCAGTATTTT. The encoded protein is CASSRRSSGVSTDTQYF.

The chain is built from TRBV11-2 and TRBJ2-3; 8 bases fit TRBD2. Per the germline V gene, CDR1 is SGHAT and CDR2 is FQNNGV. V shed 0 bases, J shed 15 bases, and the junction held 11 bases outside the gene matches. The CDR3 has 14 residues. Here the CDR3 reads CASSLELNAAGGYF. The CDR3 DNA reads as TGTGCCAGCAGCTTAGAGTTGAACGCGGCGGGGGGATATTTT.

The genes are TRBV4-1 and TRBJ2-3; 16 bases align to TRBD2. The CDR3 contains 20 residues. The V segment lost 2 bases and the J segment 5 bases; nucleotides outside the gene matches: 13. Germline CDR1 is MGHRA and CDR2 is YSYEKL. CDR3 sequence reads: CASSQRAGTSGGANGDTQYF. In DNA, the CDR3 is TGCGCCAGCAGCCAAAGGGCGGGGACTAGCGGGGGGGCCAACGGAGATACGCAGTATTTT.